The sequence of this T cell receptor beta chain was determined in a study of shared clonotypes between healthy human individuals. From germline, CDR1 is SNHLY and CDR2 FYNNEI. The ends were cut back, 7 bases at V and 2 bases at J, with 11 bases in the middle. This CDR3 contains 13 residues. Measured with immunoSEQ multiplex PCR; TCRdb has only the in-frame clones, and not every one. The sample holds roughly 2 million clones, around 95% seen once. Study conclusions and caveats: Sorted-subset sequencing was shown by rarefaction to be incomplete despite large depth.

With respect to this clone: Its antigen remains unknown.

The sample consisted of naive CD4+ T cells sorted from blood. As to subset: CD45RA+ positively selected. The gene calls are TRBV2 and TRBJ1-2; D call uncertain. The receptor comes from a man aged 18-30 years in good health. The CDR3 sequence is CASKREANYGYTF. CDR3 nucleotides: TGTGCCAGCAAGAGGGAGGCAAACTATGGCTACACCTTC.